At least ten counts were recorded for the clone carrying this T cell receptor (beta chain). No antigen is known for it. This sample is drawn from a study of CD8+CD57+ T cells in acquired aplastic anemia. About the research overall: Sorted CD4+ and CD8+ cells yielded roughly 3.1 ug of DNA on average. Findings and caveats of the study: In CD8+ cells, Simpson's diversity showed no significant difference between patients and controls. Patients and controls were found to share twenty-nine CD8+ CDR3 sequences.

The authors sequenced patients whose flow cytometry had shown CD8+CD57+ cell expansion. The cohort consisted entirely of patients having severe acquired aplastic anemia. Trimming stripped 2 bases from V and 4 bases from J, with 9 bases between. Germline assignment: CDR1 MGHDK and CDR2 SYGVNS. The CDR3 extends over 13 amino acids. TCR beta VDJ and CDR3 were profiled, and genomic DNA was the template. MiXCR, run by TCRdb on the reads, gives a single entry per CDR3 protein. The profile covers about 240,000 distinct CDR3 sequences, with around half appearing a single time and about 7.8% taken by the ten largest.

The V call is TRBV25-1, the J call TRBJ2-7; D is uncertain. This clonotype was sampled from a human donor with aplastic anemia. The specimen was sorted CD4+, CD8+, or CD8+CD57+ T cells (not recorded which) from PBMCs. The CDR3 loop is CASSEKDTYEQYF. The CDR3 bases are TGTGCCAGCAGTGAAAAGGATACTTACGAGCAGTACTTC.